This T cell receptor (beta chain) was captured in a study of blood T cell repertoires in COVID-19 (dated by TCRdb to 2019 to 2021). Regarding the study in general: Collaborator samples came from the United States, Italy and Spain and covered acute and convalescent phases of COVID-19. The prospective study material was composed of cDNA or gDNA derived from T cells, B-cell-depleted T cells, or PBMCs. The dataset comprised deeply sampled blood TCRbeta repertoires from subjects exposed to, actively infected with, or recovered from COVID-19. A freely available public database, intended as a resource for researchers studying the immune response to SARS-CoV-2, is where the repertoires were released. Samples came from the ongoing ImmuneRACE study (first 160 participants) plus 1,254 subjects from 6 global collaborators. Sample metadata almost always included a de-identified subject ID, COVID-19 status, age in years and sex. HLA class I and class II types, where available, came from metadata supplied by the sample provider rather than from assay-based typing. Results the study describes overall, beyond this receptor: The quantity of clinical and demographic metadata differed by source and by participant and was supplied without curation.

This clone appeared a few times. The specificity of this receptor is unknown. Per-base quality was not reported, and no clone a single base away is much larger than it. Each collaborating institution followed its own protocols to collect whole blood in K2EDTA tubes. Collaborator samples were shipped for TCRbeta analysis as frozen whole blood, isolated PBMCs, or DNA extracted from either sample type. Trimming costs V 5 bases and J 5 bases, and their ends lie 19 bases apart. For CDR1 and CDR2, the germline V gene (reference sequence) lists SEHNR and FQNEAQ. Reading from cysteine to phenylalanine, the CDR3 counts 15 amino acids. The read is trimmed to its CDR3 DNA, 45 bases read in frame from base 1. The immunoSEQ Assay, a bias-controlled multiplex PCR, was used to amplify TCRbeta CDR3 regions from genomic DNA. The study's processing was this. The number of nucleated cells in each sample was estimated by amplification of reference gene primers within the assay. Sequence reads were collapsed and filtered to measure the absolute abundance of every unique TCRbeta CDR3 rearrangement. Productive Simpson clonality was computed per sample as the square root of Simpson's diversity index over productive rearrangements. TCRdb mirrors the immuneACCESS table, restricted to in-frame sequences. Some clones are absent from its copies; in checked studies, under half trace to an unresolved V gene, and the reason for the others is unknown. V and J calls and clone size are as listed in that table; D and trimming were resolved from the DNA. The sample table shows about 160,000 clones, and 78% are seen once. The ten largest clones take up approximately 15% of the sample.

Sequencing input: peripheral blood. This TCR came from a woman older than 75 with acute or convalescent COVID-19. This sequence uses TRBV7-9 and TRBJ2-7; TRBD2 is a weak D gene call, 6 bases matching. The nucleotides read TGTGCCAGCAGCCGCTCCAGTCGGGGGAAAGACGAGCAGTACTTC. It codes for CASSRSSRGKDEQYF. The full variable domain, completed from the reference TRBV7-9 and TRBJ2-7 proteins outside the CDR3, reads DTGVSQNPRHKITKRGQNVTFRCDPISEHNRLYWYRQTLGQGPEFLTYFQNEAQLEKSRLLSDRFSAERPKGSFSTLEIQRTEQGDSAMYLCASSRSSRGKDEQYFGPGTRLTVT.